This T cell receptor beta chain appears in the sequencing data of a study of cytomegalovirus exposure and HLA in healthy donors. The wider study: The 550 to 800 first-cohort repertoires and the 95 to 150 validation repertoires shared the same platform, a later analysis reported. General study results and limits: Subsequent analysis showed first-cohort TCR clusters tending to co-occur in around 110 validation repertoires.

The protocol was immunoSEQ multiplex PCR, while the TCRdb copy is restricted to in-frame clones and leaves out a portion. Here the sample spans 200,000 or so clones, 70% to 85% being singletons. This CDR3 has 17 residues. Germline V gives CDR1 MGHRA, CDR2 YSYEKL. J was trimmed by 0 bases and V by 1 base; bases with no gene match: 4. Note on this clone: Its antigen remains unknown.

The clonotype was recovered from a woman aged 25 to 39 in good health and CMV-seropositive. What was sequenced was PBMCs. The rearrangement links TRBV4-1 to TRBJ2-3; 10 bases align to TRBD2. The chain's CDR3 is CASSQVLAGLSTDTQYF. The DNA for the CDR3 is TGCGCCAGCAGCCAAGTACTAGCGGGGCTTAGCACAGATACGCAGTATTTT.